This T cell receptor beta chain emerged from a study of blood T cell repertoires in COVID-19. The repertoire was sequenced with immunoSEQ multiplex PCR; TCRdb's copy has only in-frame clones and lacks some. The sample yields 200,000 to 250,000 clones, 65% to 85% seen once. CDR3 size: 13 residues. Trimming stripped 8 bases from V and 3 bases from J, with 11 bases between. Per germline, CDR1 MNHEY and CDR2 SVGAGI. Sequenced sample: peripheral blood. V usage is TRBV6-5 and J usage is TRBJ1-5; D might be TRBD1 (5 bases). The sequence was collected from a man aged 50-59 years with active or convalescent COVID-19. DNA of the CDR3: TGTGCCAGCCAGGGCAGCCTCAATCAGCCCCAGCATTTT. The encoded protein is CASQGSLNQPQHF.